Each of the 8 T cell receptor beta chains below was sequenced from the same sample in a study of early T cells in non-severe SARS-CoV-2 infection. Each CDR3 protein gets one entry after TCRdb re-called the 5' RACE reads with MiXCR. The top ten hold approximately 2.5% of the sample, which has 24,000 or so distinct CDR3 sequences, around 5.1% seen once. The sequencing input was whole blood. Receptors originate from an adult who was a healthcare worker with PCR-confirmed SARS-CoV-2 infection or an uninfected control (not recorded which).

In its sample, this clonotype was seen once. A much larger clone differs from this one at a single base, so this may be a read error. The CDR3 end shows no conserved phenylalanine or tryptophan, and so a read error is likely. This chain joins TRBV6-6 and TRBJ1-6; 9 nucleotides agree with TRBD1. The CDR3 is 17 residues long. Trimming removed 5 bases from V and 10 bases from J; junction bases left unmatched: 15. Germline V gene sequence: CDR1 MNHNY, CDR2 SVGAGI (reference sequence). The CDR3 DNA reads as TGTGCCAGCAGTACCTCAACAGGGGGCGCATCTCCCTCACCCCTCCACTTG. Residues: CASSTSTGGASPSPLHL.

This clonotype was observed a few times. The chain joins TRBV13 to TRBJ2-3, with TRBD2 identical over 15 bases. The CDR3 totals 18 residues. Trimming took 3 bases from V and 4 from J; bases not matched to a gene: 8. Germline CDR1 PRHDT, CDR2 FYEKMQ (reference sequence). The CDR3 spells CASSFRTSGGVRPDTQYF. CDR3 coding DNA: TGTGCCAGCAGCTTCCGGACTAGCGGGGGGGTACGTCCAGATACGCAGTATTTT.

The sample holds many counts of this clonotype. The gene calls are TRBV5-6 and TRBJ2-7; 7 nucleotides match TRBD1. The CDR3 is made up of 14 amino acids. Germline V lookup: CDR1 SGHDT, CDR2 YYEEEE. V lost 4 bases, J lost 2 bases, and 6 bases stayed unmatched. The CDR3 nucleotides are TGTGCCAGCAGCCGTTGGGACAGACCCTACGAGCAGTACTTC. Translating it yields CASSRWDRPYEQYF.

Many counts were recorded for this clonotype. The CDR3 loop reads CSVEGLAANNEQFF. The DNA for the CDR3 is TGCAGCGTTGAGGGGCTAGCGGCGAACAATGAGCAGTTCTTC. This chain uses TRBV29-1 with TRBJ2-1, with TRBD2 identical over 7 bases. The CDR3 loop spans 14 amino acids. Trimming cost V 3 bases and J 5 bases; bases outside gene matches: 7. From germline, CDR1 is SQVTM and CDR2 ANQGSEA.

Many counts were recorded for this clonotype. This sequence joins TRBV19 and TRBJ1-5; 8 bases agree with TRBD1. The junction had 3 bases not matched to a gene; V was cut back by 5 bases and J by 3 bases. The CDR3 sequence is 14 residues long. Looked up from germline, CDR1 is LNHDA and CDR2 is SQIVND (reference sequence). The CDR3 DNA is TGTGCCAGTAGTTTGGACAGGGACAATCAGCCCCAGCATTTT. It encodes CASSLDRDNQPQHF.

This clonotype was seen ten or more times. This chain links TRBV7-9 with TRBJ1-5; D is unresolved. CDR1 is SEHNR, CDR2 FQNEAQ, per germline (reference sequence). Trimming took off 7 bases at V and 4 bases at J, with 14 bases between the two ends. The CDR3 spans 14 residues. CDR3 protein: CASTLVGGNQPQHF. CDR3 coding DNA: TGTGCCAGCACCCTGGTAGGAGGAAATCAGCCCCAGCATTTT.

By frequency in the sample, this clonotype is medium-sized. The rearrangement uses TRBV28 and TRBJ2-1, with 11 nucleotides matching TRBD2. The V gene end was trimmed by 8 bases and the J gene end by 8 bases; junction bases not matched to a gene: 11. CDR3 length equals 15 residues. The germline gives CDR1 MDHEN, CDR2 SYDVKM. CDR3 sequence reads: CASEIRGTSGHEQFF. CDR3 in DNA: TGTGCCAGCGAGATTAGGGGGACTAGCGGCCATGAGCAGTTCTTC. The variable domain in full, with the rest retrieved from reference TRBV28 and TRBJ2-1, is DVKVTQSSRYLVKRTGEKVFLECVQDMDHENMFWYRQDPGLGLRLIYFSYDVKMKEKGDIPEGYSVSREKKERFSLILESASTNQTSMYLCASEIRGTSGHEQFFGPGTRLTVL.

V usage is TRBV7-2 and J usage is TRBJ1-5; D is undetermined. The CDR3 has 16 residues. V was clipped by 1 base and J by 2 bases, with 12 bases between them. Germline-derived CDR1 and CDR2 are SGHTA and FQGNSA. The CDR3 DNA sequence: TGTGCCAGCAGCTTAGTAGCCGGGGTTGGCAATCAGCCCCAGCATTTT. It encodes CASSLVAGVGNQPQHF.